One sample yielded the 29 T cell receptor beta chains listed below, sequenced in a study. TCRdb independently ran MiXCR on the 5' RACE reads; one entry per CDR3 protein. The repertoire holds about 50,000 distinct CDR3 sequences, with around 28% as singletons. The sequenced sample consisted of naive CD4+ T cells sorted from blood. This sample's subset: naive CD4+ T cells, CD4+CD45RA+CD25-. The origin of the receptors is a female donor with breast cancer.

This clonotype occurred a few times. The chain joins TRBV5-4 to TRBJ2-1, with D possibly matching TRBD2 (6 bases). The CDR3 spans 14 residues. Germline V CDR1 and CDR2: SGHNT, YYREEE (reference sequence). The V end was cut by 3 bases, the J end by 6 bases, with 13 bases between. This CDR3 is CASSSETSFNEQFF. In DNA form, the CDR3 reads TGTGCCAGCAGCTCGGAGACTAGTTTCAATGAGCAGTTCTTC. The full variable domain, with the rest looked up from reference TRBV5-4 and TRBJ2-1, is ETGVTQSPTHLIKTRGQQVTLRCSSQSGHNTVSWYQQALGQGPQFIFQYYREEENGRGNFPPRFSGLQFPNYSSELNVNALELDDSALYLCASSSETSFNEQFFGPGTRLTVL.

This clonotype was counted between two and nine times. The rearrangement joins TRBV3-1 to TRBJ1-5; 10 bases fit TRBD1. This CDR3 spans 16 amino acids. V was clipped by 4 bases and J by 4 bases; unmatched bases: 7. CDR1 is LGHDT, CDR2 YNNKEL, per germline (reference sequence). The CDR3 reads CASSPGQGVGNQPQHF. CDR3 DNA sequence: TGTGCCAGCAGCCCTGGACAGGGGGTGGGAAATCAGCCCCAGCATTTT.

The chain links TRBV11-2 to TRBJ1-3; D remains unclear. CDR1 SGHAT and CDR2 FQNNGV come from the germline V gene. The V end lost 5 bases, the J end lost 0 bases, and 8 bases lay between the germline ends. This CDR3 comprises 14 residues. The CDR3 is CASSITNSGNTIYF. DNA for the CDR3: TGTGCCAGCAGCATTACAAACTCTGGAAACACCATATATTTT.

This clonotype was seen a few times. This chain links TRBV12-3 or TRBV12-4 with TRBJ2-1; 11 bases fit TRBD1. The J segment lost 3 bases and the V segment lost 5 bases, leaving 6 bases of the junction unmatched. This CDR3 has 16 residues. CDR3 residues: CASSLDGTGGYNEQFF. For the CDR3, the DNA is TGTGCCAGCAGTCTCGATGGGACAGGGGGCTACAATGAGCAGTTCTTC.

The rearrangement joins TRBV27 to TRBJ2-7; D could derive from TRBD1 or TRBD2 (5 bases each). Trimming removed 1 base at V and 4 bases at J, with 11 bases between. Germline CDR1 and CDR2: MNHEY and SMNVEV (reference sequence). This CDR3 spans 14 amino acids. Here the CDR3 DNA reads TGTGCCAGCAGTTTATTAGGGACCGATTACGAGCAGTACTTC. Protein product: CASSLLGTDYEQYF.

This clonotype was counted only a few times. This chain uses TRBV6-4 with TRBJ2-1, with D unresolved. The length of the CDR3 is 16 residues. The germline V gene has CDR1 MRHNA and CDR2 SNTAGT. V lost 0 bases to trimming and J lost 4 bases, with 13 bases between them. CDR3: CASSDSIVRLYNEQFF. CDR3 in DNA: TGTGCCAGCAGTGACTCGATTGTACGATTATACAATGAGCAGTTCTTC.

This clonotype occurred a few times. The J gene is TRBJ2-5, the V gene TRBV24-1; tentative D call: TRBD2 (5 bases). Per the germline V gene, CDR1 is KGHDR and CDR2 is SFDVKD. Trimming cost V 5 bases and J 1 base, with 13 bases left between them. The CDR3 extends over 15 amino acids. The CDR3 spells CATSARTAGQETQYF. The DNA of the CDR3 is TGTGCCACCAGTGCGAGGACTGCGGGCCAAGAGACCCAGTACTTC.

The chain combines TRBV29-1 with TRBJ2-2; D may be TRBD1 or TRBD2 (5 bases each). The V end was cut by 0 bases, the J end by 6 bases, with 8 bases between. From germline, CDR1 is SQVTM and CDR2 ANQGSEA. This CDR3 comprises 13 residues. CDR3 amino acids: CSVEDRGAGELFF. CDR3 DNA: TGCAGCGTTGAAGATCGGGGCGCCGGGGAGCTGTTTTTT.

This clonotype was counted only a few times. CDR3 nucleotides: TGTGCCAGCAGTGAAGGACAGGGGACCACTGAAGCTTTCTTT. Its protein product is CASSEGQGTTEAFF. The chain links TRBV6-1 to TRBJ1-1; TRBD1 agrees at 8 bases. Germline values: CDR1 MNHNS, CDR2 SASEGT. This CDR3 has 14 amino acids. J was trimmed by 4 bases and V by 1 base; bases with no gene match: 2.

Comment on this clonotype: Given the absence of the conserved phenylalanine or tryptophan at the CDR3 end, a read error is likely. The V gene is TRBV3-1, the J gene TRBJ2-5; D remains unclear. V lost 1 base and J lost 2, with 5 bases in between. Germline CDR1 reads LGHDT; CDR2 reads YNNKEL (reference sequence). The CDR3 is 13 amino acids. CDR3 bases: TGTGCCAGCAGCCAAGTAAAGCAAGAGACCCAGTACGTC. Its translation is CASSQVKQETQYV.

The chain joins TRBV7-9 to TRBJ2-6, with no clear D. The germline gives CDR1 SEHNR, CDR2 FQNEAQ (reference sequence). The CDR3 runs to 14 residues. Trimming shortened V by 5 bases and J by 4 bases, and 9 bases separated the two germline ends. The CDR3 loop reads CASSPAAGANVLTF. The CDR3 region has the DNA TGTGCCAGCAGCCCGGCCGCGGGGGCCAACGTCCTGACTTTC. The full variable domain, completed using reference TRBV7-9 and TRBJ2-6, is DTGVSQNPRHKITKRGQNVTFRCDPISEHNRLYWYRQTLGQGPEFLTYFQNEAQLEKSRLLSDRFSAERPKGSFSTLEIQRTEQGDSAMYLCASSPAAGANVLTFGAGSRLTVL.

This chain links TRBV24-1 with TRBJ2-1; 9 bases are shared with TRBD2. CDR1 and CDR2 from the germline V gene are KGHDR and SFDVKD. With V trimmed by 6 bases and J by 6 bases, 14 bases remained unmatched. This CDR3 is built from 17 residues. The CDR3 region has the DNA TGTGCCACCAGTAATTGGAAGACTAGCGGAAGGGCCAATGAGCAGTTCTTC. Amino acid sequence: CATSNWKTSGRANEQFF.

This chain connects TRBV12-3 or TRBV12-4 to TRBJ1-2; D is uncertain. This CDR3 spans 14 amino acids. The germline V and J ends were trimmed by 3 bases and 0 bases, with 8 bases remaining between them. CDR3 nucleotides: TGTGCCAGCAGTTTTCGAGTAGCTAACTATGGCTACACCTTC. Translation: CASSFRVANYGYTF.

The V call is TRBV6-2 or TRBV6-3, the J call TRBJ2-2, with TRBD2 matching 11 bases. The V segment lost 0 bases and the J segment 7 bases; nucleotides outside the gene matches: 1. The CDR3 has 15 residues. CDR1 and CDR2 (germline): MNHEY, SVGEGT. The CDR3 sequence: CASSYSLAGGGELFF. DNA for the CDR3: TGTGCCAGCAGTTACTCTCTAGCGGGAGGCGGGGAGCTGTTTTTT.

This clonotype was seen a few times. This rearrangement joins TRBV2 to TRBJ1-2; 7 nucleotides match TRBD1. Germline V gene lookup returns CDR1 SNHLY and CDR2 FYNNEI. With 9 bases clipped from V and 8 bases from J, the junction kept 15 bases outside the gene matches. CDR3 length: 14 residues. This CDR3 is CARGNRDSLSGYTF. The DNA for the CDR3 is TGTGCCAGGGGAAACCGGGACAGTCTCTCCGGCTACACCTTC. The entire variable domain, with the rest obtained from reference TRBV2 and TRBJ1-2, is as follows: EPEVTQTPSHQVTQMGQEVILRCVPISNHLYFYWYRQILGQKVEFLVSFYNNEISEKSEIFDDQFSVERPDGSNFTLKIRSTKLEDSAMYFCARGNRDSLSGYTFGSGTRLTVV.

The rearrangement links TRBV7-2 to TRBJ1-5; D is ambiguous. Germline V gene data show CDR1 as SGHTA and CDR2 as FQGNSA. This CDR3 has 12 residues. Trimming stripped 2 bases from V and 4 bases from J, with 3 bases between. In nucleotides, the CDR3 is TGTGCCAGCAGCTTATGGAATCAGCCCCAGCATTTT. It codes for CASSLWNQPQHF.

The chain combines TRBV20-1 with TRBJ2-5; a possible D gene is TRBD2 (5 bases). Looked up from germline, CDR1 is DFQATT and CDR2 is SNEGSKA (reference sequence). This CDR3 has 12 residues. The germline V and J ends were trimmed by 6 bases and 3 bases, with 11 bases remaining between them. Here the CDR3 DNA reads TGCAGTGCAGACACTAGAGAAGAGACCCAGTACTTC. Protein sequence: CSADTREETQYF.

The chain combines TRBV7-3 with TRBJ2-2; 11 bases fit TRBD2. Germline loops: CDR1 SGHTA, CDR2 FQGTGA. Trimming cost V 5 bases and J 2 bases; bases outside gene matches: 10. The CDR3 is 18 amino acids. The CDR3 is CASSVRPSGRFNTGELFF. The CDR3 bases are TGTGCCAGCAGCGTAAGGCCTAGCGGGAGGTTTAACACCGGGGAGCTGTTTTTT.

J is TRBJ1-5 and V is TRBV20-1; no reliable D call. V was cut by 2 bases and J by 0 bases, with 5 bases left in between. Germline loops: CDR1 DFQATT, CDR2 SNEGSKA (reference sequence). This CDR3 has 13 residues. In DNA, the CDR3 is TGCAGTGCTAGATCTGGTAGCAATCAGCCCCAGCATTTT. Protein: CSARSGSNQPQHF.

This clonotype was counted many times. The chain joins TRBV7-6 to TRBJ2-2; D is unclear. With 1 base removed from V and 7 bases from J, the gap between germline ends came to 7 bases. Germline assignment: CDR1 SGHVS and CDR2 FNYEAQ. This CDR3 is 13 amino acids long. CDR3 loop: CASSLDMGGELFF. In DNA, the CDR3 is TGTGCCAGCAGCTTAGATATGGGCGGGGAGCTGTTTTTT.

This clonotype was detected a few times. This chain connects TRBV6-1 to TRBJ1-2; D may be TRBD1 (5 bases). The V gene's germline CDR1 is MNHNS and CDR2 SASEGT. The CDR3 extends over 13 amino acids. V dropped 1 base and J dropped 4 bases, with 7 bases sitting between them. CDR3 loop: CASSEGQIYGYTF. CDR3 sequence (DNA): TGTGCCAGCAGTGAAGGACAGATCTATGGCTACACCTTC.

This clonotype was picked up a small number of times. The gene calls are TRBV20-1 and TRBJ1-2; unclear D gene. The CDR3 totals 14 residues. Germline assignment: CDR1 DFQATT and CDR2 SNEGSKA (reference sequence). Deletions cut 0 bases from V and 4 bases from J, with 12 bases between. CDR3: CSARDPGSFYGYTF. DNA of the CDR3: TGCAGTGCTAGAGATCCGGGCAGCTTCTATGGCTACACCTTC.

The chain carries TRBV5-1 and TRBJ2-1; D may be TRBD1 (5 bases). V lost 4 bases and J 5 bases, leaving 16 bases between the germline ends. The CDR3 spans 15 residues. Germline V gene lookup returns CDR1 SGHRS and CDR2 YFSETQ. Written as DNA, the CDR3 is TGCGCCAGCAGCCTGACGCCAGGGTTGCACAATGAGCAGTTCTTC. Translation: CASSLTPGLHNEQFF.

The table lists this clonotype with many counts. The chain employs TRBV29-1 and TRBJ1-6; 9 bases align to TRBD1. The CDR3 has 13 residues. The germline CDR1 and CDR2 sequences are SQVTM and ANQGSEA. Trimming at V came to 4 bases and at J to 7 bases, leaving 2 bases not matched to a gene. CDR3 loop: CSVGDRANSPLHF. CDR3 sequence (DNA): TGCAGCGTTGGGGACAGGGCCAATTCACCCCTCCACTTT. Supplemented by reference TRBV29-1 and TRBJ1-6, the full variable domain reads SAVISQKPSRDICQRGTSLTIQCQVDSQVTMMFWYRQQPGQSLTLIATANQGSEATYESGFVIDKFPISRPNLTFSTLTVSNMSPEDSSIYLCSVGDRANSPLHFGNGTRLTVT.

This clonotype was seen at least ten times. V usage is TRBV7-9 and J usage is TRBJ2-7, with D perhaps matching TRBD1 (6 bases). CDR3 length equals 15 residues. CDR1 and CDR2 from the germline V gene are SEHNR and FQNEAQ (reference sequence). The V gene lost 0 bases and the J gene lost 5 bases, with 14 bases spanning the gap. CDR3 region: CASSLAGRGKNEQYF. Here the CDR3 DNA reads TGTGCCAGCAGCTTAGCCGGCAGGGGTAAAAACGAGCAGTACTTC.

CDR3 in amino acids: CASSPPDRGSYEQYF. The DNA for the CDR3 is TGTGCCAGCAGCCCCCCGGACAGGGGCTCCTACGAGCAGTACTTC. The genes are TRBV7-9 and TRBJ2-7, with 9 bases fitting TRBD1. The V gene end was trimmed by 5 bases and the J gene end by 0 bases; junction bases not matched to a gene: 5. The CDR3 is 15 amino acids. Germline-derived CDR1 and CDR2 are SEHNR and FQNEAQ (reference sequence).

In its sample, this clonotype was seen a few times. This chain links TRBV5-1 with TRBJ2-5, with D unclear. CDR3 length: 14 amino acids. Germline CDR1 and CDR2: SGHRS and YFSETQ. V lost 6 bases, J lost 7 bases, and 19 bases lay in between. CDR3 nucleotides: TGCGCCAGCACCACCGTAGGCGGTCCGGGGACCCAGTACTTC. Amino acid sequence: CASTTVGGPGTQYF.

This clonotype has just a few counts. V gene TRBV27 combines with J gene TRBJ2-1, with 7 bases that match TRBD1. The length of the CDR3 is 15 residues. The germline V gene has CDR1 MNHEY and CDR2 SMNVEV (reference sequence). The J segment lost 4 bases and the V segment lost 5 bases, leaving 8 bases of the junction unmatched. The CDR3 here is CASSPRTGFYNEQFF. The CDR3 DNA reads as TGTGCCAGCAGTCCTAGGACAGGCTTTTACAATGAGCAGTTCTTC.

The chain recombines TRBV20-1 with TRBJ2-1; 14 bases align to TRBD2. The germline CDR1 and CDR2 sequences are DFQATT and SNEGSKA (reference sequence). Trimming cost V 5 bases and J 9 bases; bases outside gene matches: 9. CDR3 length equals 15 residues. DNA for the CDR3: TGCAGTGCTCCGACTAGCGGGAGGGCCTTTGGTGAGCAGTTCTTC. Protein product: CSAPTSGRAFGEQFF.